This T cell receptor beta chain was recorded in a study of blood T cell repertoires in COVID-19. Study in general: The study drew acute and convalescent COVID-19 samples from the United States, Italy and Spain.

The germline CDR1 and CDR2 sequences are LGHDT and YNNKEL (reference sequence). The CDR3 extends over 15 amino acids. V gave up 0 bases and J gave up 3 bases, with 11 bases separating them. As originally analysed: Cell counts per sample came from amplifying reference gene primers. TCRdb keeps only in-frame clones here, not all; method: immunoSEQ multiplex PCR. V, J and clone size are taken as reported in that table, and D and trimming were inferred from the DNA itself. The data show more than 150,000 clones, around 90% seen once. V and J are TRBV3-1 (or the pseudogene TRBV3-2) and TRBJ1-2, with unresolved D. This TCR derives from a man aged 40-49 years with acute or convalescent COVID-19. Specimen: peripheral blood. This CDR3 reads CASSQDLSSYYGYTF. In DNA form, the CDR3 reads TGTGCCAGCAGCCAAGATCTTAGTTCCTACTATGGCTACACCTTC.